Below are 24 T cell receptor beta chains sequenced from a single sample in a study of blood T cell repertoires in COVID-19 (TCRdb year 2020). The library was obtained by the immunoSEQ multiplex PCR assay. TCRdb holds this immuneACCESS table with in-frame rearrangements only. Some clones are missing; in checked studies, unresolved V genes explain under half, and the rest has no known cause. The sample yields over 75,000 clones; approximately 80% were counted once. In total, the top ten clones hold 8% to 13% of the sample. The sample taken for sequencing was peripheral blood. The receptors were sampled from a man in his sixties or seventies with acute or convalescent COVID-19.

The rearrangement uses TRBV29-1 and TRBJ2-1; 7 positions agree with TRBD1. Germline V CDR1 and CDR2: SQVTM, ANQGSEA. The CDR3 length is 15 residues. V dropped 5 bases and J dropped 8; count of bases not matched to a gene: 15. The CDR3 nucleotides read TGCAGCGTTAGGGAAGGGGGCGGCCCAAACTATGAGCAGTTCTTC. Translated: CSVREGGGPNYEQFF.

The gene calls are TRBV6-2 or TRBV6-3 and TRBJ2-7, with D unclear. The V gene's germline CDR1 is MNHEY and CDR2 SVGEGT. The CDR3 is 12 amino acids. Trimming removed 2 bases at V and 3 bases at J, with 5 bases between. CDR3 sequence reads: CASSYKYYEQYF. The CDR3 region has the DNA TGTGCCAGCAGTTACAAATACTACGAGCAGTACTTC.

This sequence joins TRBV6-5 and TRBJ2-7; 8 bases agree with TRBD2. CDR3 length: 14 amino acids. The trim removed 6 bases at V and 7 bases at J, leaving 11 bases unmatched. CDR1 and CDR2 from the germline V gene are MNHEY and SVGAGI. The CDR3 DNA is TGTGCCAGCAGGCGTAGCGGGGCCCGGGGAGAGCAGTACTTC. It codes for CASRRSGARGEQYF.

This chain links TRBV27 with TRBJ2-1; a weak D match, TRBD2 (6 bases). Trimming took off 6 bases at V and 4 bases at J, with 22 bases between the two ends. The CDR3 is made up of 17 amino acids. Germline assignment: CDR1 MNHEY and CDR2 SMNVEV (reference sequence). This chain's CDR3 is CASSPTPRLGQYNEQFF. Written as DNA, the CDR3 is TGTGCCAGCAGCCCTACCCCCAGACTAGGCCAATACAATGAGCAGTTCTTC.

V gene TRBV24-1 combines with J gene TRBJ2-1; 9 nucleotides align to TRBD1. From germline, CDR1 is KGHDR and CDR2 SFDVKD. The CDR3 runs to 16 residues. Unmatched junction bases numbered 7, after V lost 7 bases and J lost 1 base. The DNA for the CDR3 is TGTGCCACCAGCCCACCCGGGACAGGGTCCTACAATGAGCAGTTCTTC. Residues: CATSPPGTGSYNEQFF.

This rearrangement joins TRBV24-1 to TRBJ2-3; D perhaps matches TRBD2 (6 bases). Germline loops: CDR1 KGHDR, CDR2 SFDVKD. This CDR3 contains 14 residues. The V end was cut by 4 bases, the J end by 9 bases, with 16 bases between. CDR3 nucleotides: TGTGCCACCAGTGACCCCGGACTACAGCAGACGCAGTATTTT. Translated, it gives CATSDPGLQQTQYF.

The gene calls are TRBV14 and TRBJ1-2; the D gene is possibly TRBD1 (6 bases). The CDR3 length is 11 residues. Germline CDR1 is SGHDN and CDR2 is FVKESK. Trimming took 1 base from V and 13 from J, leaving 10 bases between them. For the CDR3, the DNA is TGTGCCAGCAGCCAAGCGACAGGCCTCACCTTC. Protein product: CASSQATGLTF.

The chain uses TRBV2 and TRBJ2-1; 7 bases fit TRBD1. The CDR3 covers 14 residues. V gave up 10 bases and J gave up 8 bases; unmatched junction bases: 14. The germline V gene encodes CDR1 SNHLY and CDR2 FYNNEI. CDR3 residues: CAIPRDSQGHEQFF. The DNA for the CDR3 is TGTGCCATTCCCCGGGACAGCCAGGGTCATGAGCAGTTCTTC.

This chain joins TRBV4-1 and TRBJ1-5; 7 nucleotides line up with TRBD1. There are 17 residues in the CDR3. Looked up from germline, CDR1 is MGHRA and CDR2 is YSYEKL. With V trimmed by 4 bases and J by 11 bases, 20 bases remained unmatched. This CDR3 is CASSPEETGRRSGAQHF. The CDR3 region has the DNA TGCGCCAGCAGCCCTGAAGAGACAGGGAGGCGATCTGGCGCCCAGCATTTT.

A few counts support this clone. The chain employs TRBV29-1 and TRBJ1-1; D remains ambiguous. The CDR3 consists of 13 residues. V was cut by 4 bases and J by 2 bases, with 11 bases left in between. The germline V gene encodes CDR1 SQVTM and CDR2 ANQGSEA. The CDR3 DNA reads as TGCAGCGTTGGGAACAGACCTAACACTGAAGCTTTCTTT. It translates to CSVGNRPNTEAFF.

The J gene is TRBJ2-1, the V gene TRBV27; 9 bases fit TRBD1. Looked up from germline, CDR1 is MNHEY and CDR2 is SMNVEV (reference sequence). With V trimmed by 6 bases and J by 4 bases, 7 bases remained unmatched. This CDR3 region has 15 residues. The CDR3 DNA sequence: TGTGCCAGCAGGGAAACGGGACAGGGTTACAATGAGCAGTTCTTC. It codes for CASRETGQGYNEQFF.

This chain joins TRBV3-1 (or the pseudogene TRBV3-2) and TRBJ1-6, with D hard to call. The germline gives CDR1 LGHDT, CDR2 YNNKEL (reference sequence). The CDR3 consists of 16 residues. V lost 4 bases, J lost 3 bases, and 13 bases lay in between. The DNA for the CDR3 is TGTGCCAGCAGCCGGGAGCGTGGCGTCTATAATTCACCCCTCCACTTT. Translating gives CASSRERGVYNSPLHF.

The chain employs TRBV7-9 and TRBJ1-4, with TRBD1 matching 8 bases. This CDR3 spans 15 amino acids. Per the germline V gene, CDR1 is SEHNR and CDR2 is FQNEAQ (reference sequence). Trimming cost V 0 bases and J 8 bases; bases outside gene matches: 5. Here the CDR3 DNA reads TGTGCCAGCAGCTTAGCCGGGACAGGTAACGAAAAACTGTTTTTT. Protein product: CASSLAGTGNEKLFF. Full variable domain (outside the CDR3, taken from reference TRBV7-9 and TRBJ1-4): DTGVSQNPRHKITKRGQNVTFRCDPISEHNRLYWYRQTLGQGPEFLTYFQNEAQLEKSRLLSDRFSAERPKGSFSTLEIQRTEQGDSAMYLCASSLAGTGNEKLFFGSGTQLSVL.

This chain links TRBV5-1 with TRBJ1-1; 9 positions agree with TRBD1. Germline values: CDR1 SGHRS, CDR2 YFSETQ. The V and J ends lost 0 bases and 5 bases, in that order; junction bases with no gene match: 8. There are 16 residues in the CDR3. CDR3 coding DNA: TGCGCCAGCAGCTTGGACAGGGGGCCTTGGGGGACTGAAGCTTTCTTT. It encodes CASSLDRGPWGTEAFF.

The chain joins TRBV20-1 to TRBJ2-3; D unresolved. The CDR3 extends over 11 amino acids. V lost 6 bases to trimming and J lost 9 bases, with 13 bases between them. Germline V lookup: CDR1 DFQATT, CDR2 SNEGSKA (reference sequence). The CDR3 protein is CSAQSDGTQYF. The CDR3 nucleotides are TGCAGTGCCCAAAGCGACGGAACGCAGTATTTT.

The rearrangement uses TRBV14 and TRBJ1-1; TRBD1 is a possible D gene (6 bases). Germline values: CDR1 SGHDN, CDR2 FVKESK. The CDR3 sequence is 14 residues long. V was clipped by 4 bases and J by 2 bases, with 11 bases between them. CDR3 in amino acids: CASSRGHTNTEAFF. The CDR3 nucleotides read TGTGCCAGCAGCCGGGGACATACTAACACTGAAGCTTTCTTT.

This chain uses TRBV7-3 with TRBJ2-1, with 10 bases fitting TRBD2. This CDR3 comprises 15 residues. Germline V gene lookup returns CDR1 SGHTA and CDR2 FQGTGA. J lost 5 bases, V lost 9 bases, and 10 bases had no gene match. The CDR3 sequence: CASQLLLAGNNEQFF. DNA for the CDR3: TGTGCCAGTCAGCTTCTACTAGCGGGAAACAATGAGCAGTTCTTC.

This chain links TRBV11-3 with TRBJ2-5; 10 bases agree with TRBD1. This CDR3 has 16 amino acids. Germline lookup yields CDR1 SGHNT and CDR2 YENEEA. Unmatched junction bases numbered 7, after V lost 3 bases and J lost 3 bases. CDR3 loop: CASSLGGTGDKETQYF. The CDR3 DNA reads TGTGCCAGCAGCTTGGGCGGGACAGGGGACAAAGAGACCCAGTACTTC. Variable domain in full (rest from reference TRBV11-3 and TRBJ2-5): EAGVVQSPRYKIIEKKQPVAFWCNPISGHNTLYWYLQNLGQGPELLIRYENEEAVDDSQLPKDRFSAERLKGVDSTLKIQPAELGDSAVYLCASSLGGTGDKETQYFGPGTRLLVL.

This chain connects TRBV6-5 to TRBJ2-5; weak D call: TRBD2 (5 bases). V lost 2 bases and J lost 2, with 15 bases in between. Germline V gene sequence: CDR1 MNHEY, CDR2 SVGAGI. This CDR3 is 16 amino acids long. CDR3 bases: TGTGCCAGCAGTTACAGTGACATCGGAGGACAAGAGACCCAGTACTTC. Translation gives CASSYSDIGGQETQYF.

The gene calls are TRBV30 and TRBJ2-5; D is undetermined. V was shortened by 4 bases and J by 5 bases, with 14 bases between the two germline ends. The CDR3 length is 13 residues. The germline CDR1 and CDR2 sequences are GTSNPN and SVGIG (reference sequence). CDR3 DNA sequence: TGTGCCTGGACCAATCTTCGGGTGGAGACCCAGTACTTC. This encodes CAWTNLRVETQYF.

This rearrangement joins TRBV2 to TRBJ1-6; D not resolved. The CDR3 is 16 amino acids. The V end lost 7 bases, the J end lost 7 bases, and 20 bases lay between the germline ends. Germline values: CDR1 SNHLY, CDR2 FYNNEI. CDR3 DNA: TGTGCCAGCACCTCAACTCGTATCGCGGGAAATTCACCCCTCCACTTT. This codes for CASTSTRIAGNSPLHF.

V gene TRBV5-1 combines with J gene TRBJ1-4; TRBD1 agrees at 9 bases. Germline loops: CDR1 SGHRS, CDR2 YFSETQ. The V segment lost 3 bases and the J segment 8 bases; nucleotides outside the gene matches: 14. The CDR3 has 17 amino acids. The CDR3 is CASSSNYRGPKLEKLFF. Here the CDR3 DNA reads TGCGCCAGCAGCTCCAATTACAGGGGGCCAAAGTTGGAAAAACTGTTTTTT.

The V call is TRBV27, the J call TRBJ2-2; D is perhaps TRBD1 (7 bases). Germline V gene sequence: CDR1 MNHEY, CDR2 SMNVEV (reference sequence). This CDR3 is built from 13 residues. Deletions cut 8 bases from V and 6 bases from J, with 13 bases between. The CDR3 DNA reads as TGTGCCAGCCGATTCAGGGGGGCCGGGGAGCTGTTTTTT. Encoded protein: CASRFRGAGELFF.

The CDR3 nucleotides read TGTGCCTGGAGTGTGGGGCGGGGGGGGACCAACACCGGGGAGCTGTTTTTT. Its translation: CAWSVGRGGTNTGELFF. V is TRBV30 and J is TRBJ2-2; 9 bases line up with TRBD2. Germline CDR1 GTSNPN, CDR2 SVGIG (reference sequence). V lost 0 bases to trimming and J lost 2 bases; unmatched junction nucleotides: 7. CDR3 length: 17 amino acids. Full variable domain (outside the CDR3, taken from reference TRBV30 and TRBJ2-2): SQTIHQWPATLVQPVGSPLSLECTVEGTSNPNLYWYRQAAGRGLQLLFYSVGIGQISSEVPQNLSASRPQDRQFILSSKKLLLSDSGFYLCAWSVGRGGTNTGELFFGEGSRLTVL.